The clone carrying this T cell receptor beta chain was picked up a small number of times. The sample originates from a study of blood T cell repertoires in COVID-19. At the level of the study: The United States, Italy and Spain were the sources of the acute and convalescent COVID-19 samples. PBMCs, B-cell-depleted T cells, or T cells were the source of the cDNA or gDNA that made up the material.

Study processing details: The authors estimated nucleated cell counts from reference gene primer amplification. Using immunoSEQ multiplex PCR, the repertoire was profiled, and TCRdb retains in-frame clones only, with some absent. The V and J calls and clone size were taken over from that table, and D and trimming were inferred from the DNA. The repertoire holds fewer than 150,000 clones, with 70% to 90% as singletons. The origin of this receptor is a man aged 50-60 years with acute or convalescent COVID-19. Sequenced material: peripheral blood.

CDR3 nucleotides: TGTGCCAGCAGTTTATCCCCAGGGGAGACTGAAGCTTTCTTT. This gives the protein CASSLSPGETEAFF. The chain links TRBV27 to TRBJ1-1; tentative D call: TRBD1 (6 bases). V was clipped by 0 bases and J by 5 bases, with 10 bases between them. Germline CDR1 and CDR2: MNHEY and SMNVEV (reference sequence). The length of the CDR3 is 14 residues.